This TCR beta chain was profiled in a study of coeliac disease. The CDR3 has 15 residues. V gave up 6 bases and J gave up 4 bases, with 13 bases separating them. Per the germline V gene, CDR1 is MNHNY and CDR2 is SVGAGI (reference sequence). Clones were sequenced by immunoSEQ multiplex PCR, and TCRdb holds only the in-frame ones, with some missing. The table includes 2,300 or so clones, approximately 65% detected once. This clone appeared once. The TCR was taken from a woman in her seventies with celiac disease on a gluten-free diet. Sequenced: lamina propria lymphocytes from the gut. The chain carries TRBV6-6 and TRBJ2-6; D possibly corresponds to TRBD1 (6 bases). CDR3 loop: CASSLTGLGANVLTF. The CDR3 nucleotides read TGTGCCAGCAGCCTAACAGGGTTAGGGGCCAACGTCCTGACTTTC.